The 25 T cell receptor beta chains below were found in one sample sequenced in a study of blood T cells in healthy people across ages (dated by TCRdb to the mid-2010s). The method was 5' RACE. Sequencing was carried out with an Illumina HiSeq 2500. A second roughly 7 to 11 cycle PCR used a sample-barcoded 5' primer and a J-beta primer mix. TCRdb handled the public reads itself, with Q25 trimming in fastp and clone calling in MiXCR, and kept productive beta chains. Rows matching on CDR3 protein sequence are summarized as one entry with the most common DNA and genes. The sample records hundreds of thousands of distinct CDR3 sequences, around 45% of which are singletons. Of the sample, about a fifth falls within the top ten clones. Sequences were obtained from blood. These receptors were taken from a man between 60 and 75 years old in good health.

V usage is TRBV11-2 and J usage is TRBJ2-5; no definite D call. This CDR3 has 14 amino acids. Trimming left V 1 base short and J 1 base short, with 7 bases between. CDR1 is SGHAT, CDR2 FQNNGV, per germline. The CDR3 here is CASSLGNSQETQYF. CDR3 coding DNA: TGTGCCAGCAGCTTAGGGAACAGCCAAGAGACCCAGTACTTC.

This sequence joins TRBV28 and TRBJ2-5; D may correspond to TRBD1 or TRBD2 (5 bases each). CDR1 is MDHEN, CDR2 SYDVKM, per germline. Trimming removed 6 bases at V and 6 bases at J, with 23 bases between. This CDR3 comprises 16 residues. The CDR3 bases are TGTGCCAGCAGCTCCCACTTACGGGGCGGCCGAAAGACCCAGTACTTC. As protein: CASSSHLRGGRKTQYF.

This clonotype was detected only a few times. V and J are TRBV7-3 and TRBJ2-1, with 8 bases lining up with TRBD2. With 7 bases clipped from V and 5 bases from J, the junction kept 4 bases outside the gene matches. CDR1 SGHTA and CDR2 FQGTGA come from the germline V gene. The CDR3 loop spans 13 amino acids. The CDR3 reads CASNRRGDNEQFF. The CDR3, as DNA: TGTGCCAGCAACAGGCGGGGGGACAATGAGCAGTTCTTC.

The rearrangement uses TRBV6-5 and TRBJ1-2; D gene unclear. Trimming stripped 1 base from V and 0 bases from J, with 12 bases between. The germline CDR1 and CDR2 sequences are MNHEY and SVGAGI. The CDR3 totals 16 residues. The CDR3 DNA sequence: TGTGCCAGCAGTTACTATAGTACCGTTTCTAACTATGGCTACACCTTC. This sequence encodes CASSYYSTVSNYGYTF.

In its sample, this clonotype was seen a few times. The rearrangement joins TRBV5-1 to TRBJ2-1; D not certain. Germline CDR1 SGHRS, CDR2 YFSETQ. CDR3 length equals 14 residues. V was pared by 6 bases and J by 0 bases, with 10 bases between. The CDR3 here is CASTDLPSYNEQFF. CDR3 in DNA: TGCGCCAGCACTGACCTGCCCTCCTACAATGAGCAGTTCTTC. Using reference TRBV5-1 and TRBJ2-1 for the parts outside the CDR3, the full variable domain is KAGVTQTPRYLIKTRGQQVTLSCSPISGHRSVSWYQQTPGQGLQFLFEYFSETQRNKGNFPGRFSGRQFSNSRSEMNVSTLELGDSALYLCASTDLPSYNEQFFGPGTRLTVL.

To note about this clonotype: Mismatch with germline at one junction end may stem from a read error. The V call is TRBV7-2, the J call TRBJ2-2, with TRBD2 matching 9 bases. Looked up from germline, CDR1 is SGHTA and CDR2 is FQGNSA. The CDR3 extends over 16 amino acids. Here the CDR3 DNA reads TGTGCCGGCAGACATACTAGCGGGTGGAGAACCGGGGAGCTGTTTTTT. This translates into CAGRHTSGWRTGELFF.

The chain combines TRBV6-5 with TRBJ1-1; TRBD1 matches at 8 bases. The CDR3 length is 14 residues. Germline values: CDR1 MNHEY, CDR2 SVGAGI. With 5 bases clipped from V and 4 bases from J, the junction kept 6 bases outside the gene matches. CDR3 bases: TGTGCCAGCAGTGACCAAACAGGGGGCACTGAAGCTTTCTTT. As protein: CASSDQTGGTEAFF.

Note on this clonotype: Given a much more abundant clone one base away, this may be a read error. The CDR3 reads CSVEGGSADTQYF. The CDR3 region has the DNA TGCAGCGTTGAAGGGGGCAGCGCAGATACGCAGTATTTT. The J gene is TRBJ2-3, the V gene TRBV29-1; possible D gene TRBD1, 5 bases. This CDR3 has 13 residues. Between the trimmed V and J ends, which lost 1 base and 4 bases, there was a span of 9 bases. Germline CDR1 is SQVTM and CDR2 is ANQGSEA.

The rearrangement joins TRBV6-2 or TRBV6-3 to TRBJ2-5; D gene unclear. The V end lost 5 bases, the J end lost 0 bases, and 4 bases lay between the germline ends. Germline CDR1 reads MNHEY; CDR2 reads SVGEGT. This CDR3 spans 12 amino acids. The CDR3 reads CASSHNQETQYF. CDR3 DNA sequence: TGTGCCAGCAGTCACAACCAAGAGACCCAGTACTTC.

J is TRBJ2-1 and V is TRBV18, with 8 bases identical to TRBD2. V lost 8 bases, J lost 1 base, and 7 bases stayed unmatched. In germline, CDR1 is KGHSH, CDR2 LQKENI. The CDR3 runs 15 residues. Written as DNA, the CDR3 is TGTGCCAGCCGATTTAGCGGGGTGTCCTACAATGAGCAGTTCTTC. It translates to CASRFSGVSYNEQFF.

The chain carries TRBV20-1 and TRBJ2-7; D is perhaps TRBD2 (7 bases). There are 12 residues in the CDR3. Germline CDR1 reads DFQATT; CDR2 reads SNEGSKA (reference sequence). V was trimmed by 5 bases and J by 6 bases, leaving 14 bases between them. The CDR3 DNA reads TGCAGTGCTGACGCGGGGGCAGGCGAGCAGTACTTC. This codes for CSADAGAGEQYF.

Note on this clonotype: Mismatch with germline at one junction end may stem from a read error. V gene TRBV7-2 combines with J gene TRBJ2-1; weak D call: TRBD2 (5 bases). Germline-derived CDR1 and CDR2 are SGHTA and FQGNSA. The CDR3 consists of 12 residues. CDR3 sequence: CAGSLALYWQFF. The CDR3 DNA follows: TGTGCCGGCAGCTTAGCGCTGTACTGGCAGTTCTTC.

The chain has TRBV20-1 and TRBJ2-5, with 11 nucleotides matching TRBD1. Trimming cost V 0 bases and J 5 bases; bases outside gene matches: 5. CDR1 is DFQATT, CDR2 SNEGSKA, per germline (reference sequence). The CDR3 extends over 15 amino acids. CDR3 in amino acids: CSARDPGQGGETQYF. For the CDR3, the DNA is TGCAGTGCTAGAGATCCGGGACAGGGGGGGGAGACCCAGTACTTC.

This clonotype was seen repeatedly, ten times or more. This chain uses TRBV29-1 with TRBJ2-4; D ambiguous. There are 13 residues in the CDR3. V was trimmed by 4 bases and J by 0 bases, leaving 7 bases between them. Germline-derived CDR1 and CDR2 are SQVTM and ANQGSEA. CDR3 nucleotides: TGCAGCGTTGCCGGGCTAGCCAAAAACATTCAGTACTTC. It translates to CSVAGLAKNIQYF.

This chain uses TRBV9 with TRBJ1-1, with D possibly TRBD1 on 5 matching bases. Trimming took off 0 bases at V and 1 base at J, with 10 bases between the two ends. The germline CDR1 and CDR2 sequences are SGDLS and YYNGEE. The CDR3 has 15 residues. The CDR3 nucleotides read TGTGCCAGCAGCGTAGGGGGGAGGGGGAACACTGAAGCTTTCTTT. Amino acid sequence: CASSVGGRGNTEAFF.

This rearrangement joins TRBV5-1 to TRBJ2-3, with 7 bases fitting TRBD2. The CDR3 is 16 residues long. Per germline, CDR1 SGHRS and CDR2 YFSETQ. The V segment lost 0 bases and the J segment 2 bases; nucleotides outside the gene matches: 6. This CDR3 is CASSLEASGLTDTQYF. The CDR3 DNA follows: TGCGCCAGCAGCTTGGAAGCTAGCGGCCTCACAGATACGCAGTATTTT.

This clonotype came up a few times. The V and J genes are TRBV14 and TRBJ2-1; D is undetermined. With 0 bases removed from V and 8 bases from J, the gap between germline ends came to 11 bases. This CDR3 region has 14 residues. Germline assignment: CDR1 SGHDN and CDR2 FVKESK. CDR3 residues: CASSQEDTLDEQFF. In nucleotides, the CDR3 is TGTGCCAGCAGCCAAGAAGACACCCTGGATGAGCAGTTCTTC.

In its sample, this clonotype was seen a few times. The chain employs TRBV5-1 and TRBJ2-6; 7 bases agree with TRBD1. Germline CDR1 SGHRS, CDR2 YFSETQ. This CDR3 contains 16 residues. Trimming cost V 7 bases and J 0 bases; bases outside gene matches: 7. CDR3: CASFRDSSSGANVLTF. The CDR3 region has the DNA TGCGCCAGCTTCCGGGACAGTAGCTCTGGGGCCAACGTCCTGACTTTC.

The rearrangement uses TRBV6-2 or TRBV6-3 and TRBJ2-1; TRBD1 agrees at 8 bases. The V segment lost 0 bases and the J segment 10 bases; nucleotides outside the gene matches: 11. CDR1 is MNHEY, CDR2 SVGEGT, per germline. The CDR3 runs to 16 residues. CDR3 nucleotide sequence: TGTGCCAGCAGTTACTCGAGACAGGGGAGGACCTACGAGCAGTTCTTC. This codes for CASSYSRQGRTYEQFF.

This sequence joins TRBV4-3 and TRBJ2-1; 9 nucleotides agree with TRBD2. CDR3 size: 17 residues. Trimming at V came to 2 bases and at J to 6 bases, leaving 11 bases not matched to a gene. CDR1 and CDR2 from the germline V gene are LGHNA and YSLEER. This CDR3 reads CASSQFGGGRGGNEQFF. CDR3 DNA sequence: TGCGCCAGCAGCCAATTCGGCGGTGGGCGGGGGGGCAATGAGCAGTTCTTC.

This clonotype was seen a few times. This rearrangement joins TRBV10-3 to TRBJ1-2; possibly TRBD1 for D (6 bases). CDR3 size: 15 residues. The germline V and J ends were trimmed by 0 bases and 11 bases, with 19 bases remaining between them. Germline CDR1 and CDR2: ENHRY and SYGVKD. The CDR3 sequence is CAISESKSGGSGYTF. Written as DNA, the CDR3 is TGTGCCATCAGTGAGTCGAAGTCGGGGGGCAGTGGTTACACCTTC.

The chain's CDR3 is CASIQSGNQPQHF. The CDR3 DNA is TGTGCCAGCATTCAATCAGGCAATCAGCCCCAGCATTTT. The rearrangement uses TRBV6-6 and TRBJ1-5; D unresolved. Germline CDR1 is MNHNY and CDR2 is SVGAGI (reference sequence). Trimming removed 7 bases from V and 2 bases from J, with 9 bases in between. CDR3 length: 13 amino acids.

This chain joins TRBV6-2 or TRBV6-3 and TRBJ2-5, with D maybe TRBD1 (6 bases). The CDR3 is 16 residues long. V gave up 0 bases and J gave up 2 bases, with 13 bases separating them. The V gene's germline CDR1 is MNHEY and CDR2 SVGEGT. CDR3 DNA: TGTGCCAGCAGTTACTCCCAACAGGGTGGGCAAGAGACCCAGTACTTC. It is translated as CASSYSQQGGQETQYF.

This clonotype showed up many times. The J gene is TRBJ1-2, the V gene TRBV7-2; D call uncertain. Per the germline V gene, CDR1 is SGHTA and CDR2 is FQGNSA. V gave up 5 bases and J gave up 4 bases, with 8 bases separating them. The CDR3 loop spans 12 amino acids. The CDR3 DNA reads TGTGCCAGCAGCGCGAACCTCTATGGCTACACCTTC. It encodes CASSANLYGYTF.

This clonotype was recorded a few times. The chain links TRBV4-3 to TRBJ2-6, with D unclear. Germline CDR1 and CDR2: LGHNA and YSLEER. There are 15 residues in the CDR3. The V end lost 3 bases, the J end lost 2 bases, and 8 bases lay between the germline ends. CDR3 sequence: CASSHRLTGANVLTF. The CDR3 DNA reads as TGCGCCAGCAGCCATCGGTTGACTGGGGCCAACGTCCTGACTTTC.